One and the same sample provided the 19 T cell receptor beta chains below, sequenced in a study of blood T cell repertoires in COVID-19. Only in-frame clones appear in the TCRdb table, and some are missing; sequencing was by immunoSEQ multiplex PCR. The sample has some 220,000 clones; roughly 80% are singletons. Sequenced sample: peripheral blood. The receptors stem from a woman aged 25 to 39 who had recovered from COVID-19.

The sample holds one count of this clone. The chain joins TRBV11-2 to TRBJ1-5; D remains ambiguous. Germline CDR1 and CDR2: SGHAT and FQNNGV. The CDR3 length is 13 residues. The V end lost 3 bases, the J end lost 5 bases, and 8 bases lay between the germline ends. CDR3 sequence: CASSFQQDQPQHF. The CDR3 DNA sequence: TGTGCCAGCAGCTTCCAGCAGGATCAGCCCCAGCATTTT.

The chain combines TRBV4-1 with TRBJ1-2; 8 bases are shared with TRBD1. This CDR3 has 16 amino acids. V shed 2 bases, J shed 2 bases, and the junction held 7 bases outside the gene matches. Germline V gene lookup returns CDR1 MGHRA and CDR2 YSYEKL. In nucleotides, the CDR3 is TGCGCCAGCAGCCAACCGGGACAGGCCTTAAACTATGGCTACACCTTC. It translates to CASSQPGQALNYGYTF.

The genes are TRBV15 and TRBJ2-5, with D uncertain. Trimming shortened V by 1 base and J by 4 bases, and 13 bases separated the two germline ends. Germline assignment: CDR1 LNHNV and CDR2 YYDKDF (reference sequence). The CDR3 has 15 amino acids. The CDR3 DNA follows: TGTGCCACCAGCAGAGCGCCCAACGGTGCAGAGACCCAGTACTTC. Translated, it gives CATSRAPNGAETQYF. Looking up the rest from reference TRBV15 and TRBJ2-5 gives the full variable domain: DAMVIQNPRYQVTQFGKPVTLSCSQTLNHNVMYWYQQKSSQAPKLLFHYYDKDFNNEADTPDNFQSRRPNTSFCFLDIRSPGLGDTAMYLCATSRAPNGAETQYFGPGTRLLVL.

V and J are TRBV2 and TRBJ2-5, with TRBD1 identical over 7 bases. The J segment lost 10 bases and the V segment lost 8 bases, leaving 10 bases of the junction unmatched. CDR3 length equals 12 residues. Germline values: CDR1 SNHLY, CDR2 FYNNEI. CDR3 loop: CASPGTVSSQYF. The CDR3 bases are TGTGCCAGCCCCGGGACAGTTTCAAGCCAGTACTTC.

The genes are TRBV28 and TRBJ2-2; the match to TRBD1 covers 9 bases. CDR1 is MDHEN and CDR2 is SYDVKM in the germline V gene. CDR3 length: 15 amino acids. After removal of 4 bases from V and 7 bases from J, the junction contained 7 bases not matched to a gene. The CDR3 sequence: CASSSPGTGNGELFF. In DNA, the CDR3 is TGTGCCAGCAGTTCCCCCGGGACAGGGAACGGGGAGCTGTTTTTT.

The V and J genes are TRBV6-6 and TRBJ2-1; 9 positions agree with TRBD2. The CDR3 is made up of 15 amino acids. Germline CDR1 and CDR2: MNHNY and SVGAGI (reference sequence). Trimming at V came to 3 bases and at J to 4 bases, leaving 4 bases not matched to a gene. DNA of the CDR3: TGTGCCAGCAGTTATAGCGGGGGAGGGTACAATGAGCAGTTCTTC. Translation gives CASSYSGGGYNEQFF.

This clone was found once. The V call is TRBV28, the J call TRBJ1-2; 8 nucleotides agree with TRBD1. The CDR3 is made up of 17 amino acids. The germline V gene has CDR1 MDHEN and CDR2 SYDVKM. V shed 5 bases, J shed 0 bases, and the junction held 11 bases outside the gene matches. The CDR3 reads CASSGATGVSANYGYTF. The CDR3, as DNA: TGTGCCAGCAGTGGGGCGACAGGGGTCTCAGCTAACTATGGCTACACCTTC.

V is TRBV27 and J is TRBJ2-3; 10 bases align to TRBD2. Germline loops: CDR1 MNHEY, CDR2 SMNVEV (reference sequence). The CDR3 contains 18 residues. The V and J ends lost 4 bases and 2 bases, in that order; junction bases with no gene match: 12. CDR3 protein: CASSSPPLSGRPTDTQYF. The CDR3 coding sequence is TGTGCCAGCAGTTCGCCACCCCTTAGCGGGAGGCCCACAGATACGCAGTATTTT.

The J gene is TRBJ2-1, the V gene TRBV10-3, with TRBD2 identical over 8 bases. This CDR3 has 14 residues. Germline CDR1 reads ENHRY; CDR2 reads SYGVKD. Trimming took 5 bases from V and 6 from J; bases not matched to a gene: 6. CDR3 sequence (DNA): TGTGCCATCAGTTCCGGGACTAGGGGCAATGAGCAGTTCTTC. It translates to CAISSGTRGNEQFF.

The chain carries TRBV5-4 and TRBJ1-2, with D possibly being TRBD1 (5 bases). The CDR3 contains 14 residues. V lost 4 bases and J 4 bases, leaving 14 bases between the germline ends. CDR1 SGHNT and CDR2 YYREEE come from the germline V gene (reference sequence). Here the CDR3 reads CASSHDGRGYGYTF. CDR3 nucleotide sequence: TGTGCCAGCAGCCACGACGGGAGGGGCTATGGCTACACCTTC.

The chain joins TRBV6-5 to TRBJ2-1; D possibly corresponds to TRBD2 (5 bases). Germline V CDR1 and CDR2: MNHEY, SVGAGI. This CDR3 is built from 15 residues. V dropped 2 bases and J dropped 7 bases, with 15 bases sitting between them. DNA for the CDR3: TGTGCCAGCAGTTACGCCAGCGGCAGCATGAATGAGCAGTTCTTC. Protein product: CASSYASGSMNEQFF.

Only a few counts were recorded for this clone. This chain joins TRBV3-1 (or the pseudogene TRBV3-2) and TRBJ2-7; 9 nucleotides align to TRBD2. The germline CDR1 and CDR2 sequences are LGHDT and YNNKEL (reference sequence). The CDR3 consists of 16 residues. Trimming at V came to 0 bases and at J to 2 bases, leaving 5 bases not matched to a gene. In nucleotides, the CDR3 is TGTGCCAGCAGCCAAGACCCGTCTAGCGGGACCTACGAGCAGTACTTC. Its translation: CASSQDPSSGTYEQYF.

For this clone: In the same sample, other DNA sequences code for this CDR3. This chain links TRBV5-1 with TRBJ1-6, with unresolved D. The CDR3 is 12 residues long. With 4 bases removed from V and 10 bases from J, the gap between germline ends came to 9 bases. Germline-derived CDR1 and CDR2 are SGHRS and YFSETQ. The chain's CDR3 is CASSPAGSPLHF. For the CDR3, the DNA is TGCGCCAGCAGCCCGGCGGGGTCACCCCTCCACTTT.

The chain joins TRBV30 to TRBJ2-6; D might be TRBD1 (5 bases). Germline V gene lookup returns CDR1 GTSNPN and CDR2 SVGIG (reference sequence). V was trimmed by 5 bases and J by 2 bases, leaving 10 bases between them. CDR3 length: 14 amino acids. The CDR3 bases are TGTGCCTGGTATACAGGCGCTGGGGCCAACGTCCTGACTTTC. Translating gives CAWYTGAGANVLTF.

This clone showed up just a few times. This chain connects TRBV9 to TRBJ2-2; possible D gene TRBD2, 6 bases. Germline lookup yields CDR1 SGDLS and CDR2 YYNGEE. The CDR3 is made up of 15 amino acids. The V gene lost 4 bases and the J gene lost 5 bases, with 15 bases spanning the gap. The CDR3 is CASSLSHSGTGELFF. The CDR3 region has the DNA TGTGCCAGCAGCCTTTCCCATAGCGGTACCGGGGAGCTGTTTTTT.

This clone was detected only a few times. The genes are TRBV5-4 and TRBJ1-3; D gene ambiguous. This CDR3 comprises 15 residues. Germline V gives CDR1 SGHNT, CDR2 YYREEE (reference sequence). Trimming removed 3 bases from V and 0 bases from J, with 10 bases in between. The CDR3 spells CASSSQSGSGNTIYF. In DNA form, the CDR3 reads TGTGCCAGCAGCTCCCAATCGGGCTCTGGAAACACCATATATTTT.

This clone was counted at least ten times. The chain links TRBV6-6 to TRBJ2-2; possibly TRBD2 for D (6 bases). Trimming took off 5 bases at V and 6 bases at J, with 13 bases between the two ends. The CDR3 is 14 amino acids. Germline-derived CDR1 and CDR2 are MNHNY and SVGAGI (reference sequence). Written as DNA, the CDR3 is TGTGCCAGCAGTATCCTCAGCGGGCCCGGGGAGCTGTTTTTT. It codes for CASSILSGPGELFF.

This chain uses TRBV19 with TRBJ2-7; D possibly corresponds to TRBD2 (6 bases). There are 14 residues in the CDR3. The ends were cut back, 1 base at V and 6 bases at J, with 13 bases in the middle. In germline, CDR1 is LNHDA, CDR2 SQIVND (reference sequence). CDR3 nucleotides: TGTGCCAGTAGTATAGTGGGGGGACTTCGCGAGCAGTACTTC. Translating it yields CASSIVGGLREQYF.

In DNA, the CDR3 is TGCGCCAGCAGGTCCAGGAATTCACCCCTCCACTTT. This sequence encodes CASRSRNSPLHF. The rearrangement links TRBV4-1 to TRBJ1-6; D not certain. CDR1 is MGHRA, CDR2 YSYEKL, per germline. This CDR3 is 12 amino acids long. V lost 6 bases, J lost 7 bases, and 7 bases lay in between.